The 2 T cell receptor beta chains in this list originate from one sample, sequenced in a study of cytomegalovirus exposure and HLA in healthy donors. The PCR employed 60 Vbeta primers together with 13 Jbeta primers. This table comes from immunoSEQ multiplex PCR, and its TCRdb copy is limited to in-frame clones, with some not included. There are fewer than 200,000 clones in the sample; approximately 84% occur only once, and about 2.6% lies in the top ten. The sequencing sample was made of PBMCs. The source of these receptors is a female donor in good health and CMV-seronegative.

This clone was observed a few times. The rearrangement joins TRBV21-1 to TRBJ2-5; the table's D call TRBD2 went unverified against the DNA. TRBV21-1 is given as a pseudogene. The CDR3 extends over 15 amino acids. CDR3 bases: TGTGCCAGCAGCACCTCTAGCGTATTTTCAGAGACCCAGTACTTC. Amino acids: CASSTSSVFSETQYF.

A few counts support this clone. The gene calls are TRBV6-5 and TRBJ1-3; a weak D match, TRBD1 (6 bases). The germline V and J ends were trimmed by 6 bases and 3 bases, with 12 bases remaining between them. The CDR3 has 14 amino acids. CDR1 is MNHEY, CDR2 SVGAGI, per germline. CDR3 amino acids: CASSRTDGGNTIYF. DNA for the CDR3: TGTGCCAGCAGCCGGACAGATGGTGGAAACACCATATATTTT.